These 31 T cell receptor beta chains share one sample of origin, sequenced in a study of blood T cells in healthy people across ages. The second PCR ran roughly 7 to 11 cycles with a sample-barcoded 5' primer and J-beta primers. TCRdb itself ran the 5' RACE reads through MiXCR, one entry per CDR3 protein. The table records more than 900,000 distinct CDR3 sequences, under 30% of them present only once. The sample was also linked to a second study, of T cells of mothers and their children.

The sequenced material came from blood. The source of these receptors is a girl between 2 and 10 years old in good health.

This chain connects TRBV7-2 to TRBJ1-1; TRBD1 is a possible D gene (5 bases). This CDR3 is 15 amino acids long. V lost 4 bases and J 6 bases, leaving 18 bases between the germline ends. Germline V gene data show CDR1 as SGHTA and CDR2 as FQGNSA. The CDR3, as DNA: TGTGCCAGCAGCTCCCCCCGAGGAGGAGGGGCTGAAGCTTTCTTT. It specifies CASSSPRGGGAEAFF.

The chain is built from TRBV20-1 and TRBJ1-2; the D gene is possibly TRBD1 (6 bases). Looked up from germline, CDR1 is DFQATT and CDR2 is SNEGSKA (reference sequence). The CDR3 has 12 residues. CDR3 amino acids: CRGVSGADGYTF. The CDR3, as DNA: TGCAGAGGGGTATCGGGGGCAGATGGCTACACCTTC.

The chain joins TRBV9 to TRBJ2-3, with a possible D match to TRBD2 (6 bases). V was cut by 2 bases and J by 6 bases, with 10 bases left in between. The CDR3 contains 13 residues. Germline-derived CDR1 and CDR2 are SGDLS and YYNGEE. The DNA for the CDR3 is TGTGCCAGCAGCGTCCAAGGGAGGGATACGCAGTATTTT. Translated: CASSVQGRDTQYF.

This rearrangement joins TRBV4-2 to TRBJ1-4, with D perhaps matching TRBD1 (5 bases). The CDR3 consists of 12 residues. Germline loops: CDR1 LGHNA, CDR2 YNFKEQ. Trimming shortened V by 8 bases and J by 8 bases, and 12 bases separated the two germline ends. The CDR3 nucleotides are TGTGCCAGCGGGGGAGCTTTCGAAAAACTGTTTTTT. It is translated as CASGGAFEKLFF.

The chain has TRBV20-1 and TRBJ2-3; D may be TRBD2 (5 bases). V lost 2 bases, J lost 0 bases, and 15 bases lay in between. The CDR3 totals 16 residues. Germline V gene lookup returns CDR1 DFQATT and CDR2 SNEGSKA (reference sequence). CDR3 nucleotides: TGCAGTGCTAGACACCTAGGGAGATCTAGCACAGATACGCAGTATTTT. Amino acid sequence: CSARHLGRSSTDTQYF.

This chain connects TRBV29-1 to TRBJ2-1; no clear D. V was pared by 4 bases and J by 3 bases, with 10 bases between. The V gene's germline CDR1 is SQVTM and CDR2 ANQGSEA. The CDR3 sequence is 13 residues long. CDR3 loop: CSVVQPVYNEQFF. The CDR3, as DNA: TGCAGCGTTGTACAGCCGGTCTACAATGAGCAGTTCTTC.

The rearrangement links TRBV3-1 to TRBJ2-5; TRBD2 agrees at 10 bases. Matching the DNA end better, TRBJ2-1 makes the J call doubtful. The CDR3 has 15 residues. Germline CDR1 and CDR2: LGHDT and YNNKEL (reference sequence). The CDR3 here is CASSHLAGDTDEQFF. DNA for the CDR3: TGTGCCAGCAGCCACCTAGCGGGAGATACAGATGAGCAGTTCTTC.

This chain uses TRBV10-2 with TRBJ2-3, with 10 bases fitting TRBD2. The CDR3 runs 15 residues. V trimming: 6 bases; J trimming: 4 bases; junction bases outside the gene matches: 7. CDR1 and CDR2 (germline): WSHSY, SAAADI. The CDR3 here is CASSSRAGGPDTQYF. In nucleotides, the CDR3 is TGCGCCAGCAGCTCTAGAGCGGGGGGGCCAGATACGCAGTATTTT.

The V call is TRBV12-3 or TRBV12-4, the J call TRBJ2-7; D uncertain. V was cut by 5 bases and J by 2 bases, with 16 bases left in between. The CDR3 runs 15 residues. CDR3 nucleotides: TGTGCCAGCAGTCGAACTCCCTCCTGGACCTACGAGCAGTACTTC. It yields the protein CASSRTPSWTYEQYF.

Only a few counts were recorded for this clonotype. The genes are TRBV7-6 and TRBJ2-2, with D uncertain. This CDR3 spans 17 amino acids. The germline V and J ends were trimmed by 5 bases and 2 bases, with 18 bases remaining between them. The germline CDR1 and CDR2 sequences are SGHVS and FNYEAQ. The CDR3 region is CASSPADRLGNTGELFF. The DNA of the CDR3 is TGTGCCAGCAGCCCGGCGGATCGTCTCGGAAACACCGGGGAGCTGTTTTTT.

The rearrangement links TRBV7-3 to TRBJ2-1; D possibly uses TRBD1 or TRBD2 (5 bases each). The J call may be mistaken, given a closer DNA end match to TRBJ2-5. The germline gives CDR1 SGHTA, CDR2 FQGTGA. This CDR3 comprises 16 residues. CDR3 amino acids: CASSLGVSRQKETQYF. DNA of the CDR3: TGTGCCAGCAGCTTGGGGGTTTCGCGACAGAAAGAGACCCAGTACTTC.

The chain joins TRBV7-9 to TRBJ1-2, with D uncertain. Trimming cost V 4 bases and J 1 base, with 4 bases left between them. Germline CDR1 reads SEHNR; CDR2 reads FQNEAQ (reference sequence). CDR3 size: 12 residues. CDR3: CASSSINYGYTF. The CDR3 coding sequence is TGTGCCAGCAGCTCCATTAACTATGGCTACACCTTC.

The chain has TRBV4-1 and TRBJ2-6; D is unclear. The ends were cut back, 1 base at V and 3 bases at J, with 13 bases in the middle. The CDR3 spans 17 residues. Germline V lookup: CDR1 MGHRA, CDR2 YSYEKL. The CDR3 loop reads CASSQVATLNGANVLTF. The CDR3 DNA sequence: TGCGCCAGCAGCCAAGTGGCCACCCTGAATGGGGCCAACGTCCTGACTTTC.

This clonotype has only a few counts. The rearrangement joins TRBV12-3 or TRBV12-4 to TRBJ1-2, with TRBD1 as a possible D gene (5 bases). The germline V and J ends were trimmed by 4 bases and 5 bases, with 11 bases remaining between them. This CDR3 is built from 13 residues. The CDR3, as DNA: TGTGCCAGCAGTTCCGGGACGCCTTATGGCTACACCTTC. Protein sequence: CASSSGTPYGYTF.

This clonotype showed up just a few times. V usage is TRBV28 and J usage is TRBJ2-1; 9 bases align to TRBD2. The CDR3 is 17 residues long. Germline assignment: CDR1 MDHEN and CDR2 SYDVKM. Trimming cost V 2 bases and J 7 bases; bases outside gene matches: 12. The DNA for the CDR3 is TGTGCCAGCAGTTTAGGGATGGGACTAGCTGCTTCGAATGAGCAGTTCTTC. Its translation: CASSLGMGLAASNEQFF.

The V call is TRBV5-1, the J call TRBJ2-1; TRBD2 matches 13 bases. This CDR3 spans 14 amino acids. From germline, CDR1 is SGHRS and CDR2 YFSETQ. V lost 7 bases, J lost 7 bases, and 5 bases stayed unmatched. The CDR3 sequence is CASGTSGGANEQFF. CDR3 sequence (DNA): TGCGCCAGCGGAACTAGCGGGGGGGCTAATGAGCAGTTCTTC.

This clonotype has only a few counts. V is TRBV7-9 and J is TRBJ2-3, with D unresolved. The CDR3 loop spans 12 amino acids. The V end lost 4 bases, the J end lost 4 bases, and 6 bases lay between the germline ends. Germline lookup yields CDR1 SEHNR and CDR2 FQNEAQ (reference sequence). This CDR3 reads CASSSHSDTQYF. The CDR3 bases are TGTGCCAGCAGCTCCCATTCAGATACGCAGTATTTT.

The V and J genes are TRBV6-6 and TRBJ2-5; 8 nucleotides agree with TRBD1. This CDR3 is built from 13 residues. Germline CDR1 MNHNY, CDR2 SVGAGI (reference sequence). Trimming took 5 bases from V and 5 from J; bases not matched to a gene: 4. This chain's CDR3 is CASSTRGLETQYF. Here the CDR3 DNA reads TGTGCCAGCAGTACCAGGGGGCTGGAGACCCAGTACTTC.

The chain carries TRBV7-9 and TRBJ2-3; no clear D gene. Between the trimmed V and J ends, which lost 4 bases and 8 bases, there was a span of 10 bases. The CDR3 runs 12 residues. Germline CDR1 is SEHNR and CDR2 is FQNEAQ (reference sequence). The CDR3: CASSYQLGTQYF. CDR3 nucleotides: TGTGCCAGCAGCTACCAACTGGGTACGCAGTATTTT.

This clonotype was seen repeatedly, ten times or more. The chain employs TRBV9 and TRBJ2-1, with D perhaps being TRBD1 or TRBD2 (5 bases each). This CDR3 comprises 13 residues. The V end was cut by 0 bases, the J end by 7 bases, with 8 bases between. Germline CDR1 and CDR2: SGDLS and YYNGEE. The CDR3 loop reads CASSVAGGNEQFF. CDR3 nucleotides: TGTGCCAGCAGCGTAGCTGGGGGTAATGAGCAGTTCTTC.

The rearrangement uses TRBV11-1 and TRBJ1-1; D ambiguous. CDR1 and CDR2 (germline): SGHAT, FQDESV (reference sequence). V gave up 8 bases and J gave up 2 bases, with 15 bases separating them. CDR3 size: 14 residues. The CDR3 is CASREAGSNTEAFF. CDR3 DNA: TGTGCCAGCCGTGAGGCGGGGTCAAACACTGAAGCTTTCTTT.

This clonotype has just a few counts. V is TRBV7-9 and J is TRBJ1-2, with D possibly being TRBD1 (5 bases). V was clipped by 5 bases and J by 2 bases, with 21 bases between them. The CDR3 runs 17 residues. The germline V gene encodes CDR1 SEHNR and CDR2 FQNEAQ (reference sequence). The CDR3 is CASSIRLGTASNYGYTF. In nucleotides, the CDR3 is TGTGCCAGCAGCATTAGGTTAGGGACTGCTTCCAACTATGGCTACACCTTC.

This clonotype has just a few counts. The chain employs TRBV28 and TRBJ1-2; D remains unclear. In germline, CDR1 is MDHEN, CDR2 SYDVKM. V was trimmed by 10 bases and J by 3 bases, leaving 15 bases between them. The CDR3 runs to 13 residues. The CDR3 sequence: CATLRLSDYGYTF. Here the CDR3 DNA reads TGTGCCACGCTAAGGCTAAGCGACTATGGCTACACCTTC.

Concerning this clonotype: Given a much more abundant clone one base away, this may be a read error. The chain joins TRBV9 to TRBJ1-1, with D hard to call. Per the germline V gene, CDR1 is SGDLS and CDR2 is YYNGEE. The CDR3 sequence is 13 residues long. The CDR3 DNA is TGTGCCAGCAGCGTAGATGGGAGCACTGAAGCTTCCTTT. As protein: CASSVDGSTEASF.

This sequence joins TRBV7-9 and TRBJ2-5; D not certain. The J call may be faulty, since TRBJ2-7 better matches the DNA end. The CDR3 consists of 12 residues. CDR1 is SEHNR and CDR2 is FQNEAQ in the germline V gene (reference sequence). CDR3 nucleotides: TGTGCCAGCAGCTCTTTTGCGGACGAGCAGTACTTC. Protein: CASSSFADEQYF.

The chain employs TRBV20-1 and TRBJ2-5; unclear D gene. CDR1 and CDR2 (germline): DFQATT, SNEGSKA (reference sequence). V was clipped by 6 bases and J by 2 bases, with 13 bases between them. The CDR3 has 13 amino acids. DNA for the CDR3: TGCAGTGCCCTTTCGCAAGAACAAGAGACCCAGTACTTC. Translating gives CSALSQEQETQYF.

This clonotype occurred a few times. CDR3 DNA: TGTGCCAGCAGCGGACGATCTGAACCTTCCTACAATGAGCAGTTCTTC. Its protein is CASSGRSEPSYNEQFF. The V and J genes are TRBV11-2 and TRBJ2-1; D not certain. Germline V CDR1 and CDR2: SGHAT, FQNNGV. The CDR3 spans 16 residues. With 5 bases removed from V and 1 base from J, the gap between germline ends came to 15 bases. Combining the CDR3 with reference TRBV11-2 and TRBJ2-1 gives the whole variable domain EAGVAQSPRYKIIEKRQSVAFWCNPISGHATLYWYQQILGQGPKLLIQFQNNGVVDDSQLPKDRFSAERLKGVDSTLKIQPAKLEDSAVYLCASSGRSEPSYNEQFFGPGTRLTVL.

The chain combines TRBV7-8 with TRBJ1-4; 8 positions agree with TRBD1. The CDR3 runs 16 residues. The ends lost 5 bases at V and 0 bases at J; junction bases unmatched: 5. Germline V gene lookup returns CDR1 SGHVS and CDR2 FQNEAQ. CDR3 bases: TGTGCCAGCAGCCGACAGGGGTTTGCAACTAATGAAAAACTGTTTTTT. Its protein product is CASSRQGFATNEKLFF.

J is TRBJ2-5 and V is TRBV14; 10 bases are shared with TRBD2. Trimming at V came to 2 bases and at J to 5 bases, leaving 8 bases not matched to a gene. Germline CDR1 reads SGHDN; CDR2 reads FVKESK. The CDR3 extends over 16 amino acids. CDR3 sequence reads: CASSQTERGGMETQYF. The DNA of the CDR3 is TGTGCCAGCAGCCAAACGGAGCGGGGGGGCATGGAGACCCAGTACTTC.

The rearrangement joins TRBV6-5 to TRBJ1-5, with 8 bases lining up with TRBD1. Germline CDR1 MNHEY, CDR2 SVGAGI. This CDR3 spans 14 amino acids. The trim removed 6 bases at V and 5 bases at J, leaving 6 bases unmatched. CDR3 protein: CASRGTGGDQPQHF. As DNA, the CDR3 is TGTGCCAGCAGGGGAACAGGGGGTGATCAGCCCCAGCATTTT.

The table lists this clonotype with a count of one. This chain uses TRBV4-1 with TRBJ2-7; D uncertain. From germline, CDR1 is MGHRA and CDR2 YSYEKL. With 6 bases removed from V and 0 bases from J, the gap between germline ends came to 9 bases. The CDR3 runs to 13 residues. CDR3 bases: TGCGCCAGCAGGAGCGCCGCCTCCTACGAGCAGTACTTC. Amino acid sequence: CASRSAASYEQYF.